This TCR beta chain was identified during a study of blood T cell repertoires in COVID-19. The overall study: Some COVID-19 samples were acute and others convalescent; all came from the United States, Italy and Spain. Sources were T cells, B-cell-depleted T cells, or PBMCs; the material itself was cDNA or gDNA.

Authors' analysis steps: For nucleated cells, counts were estimated from reference gene primer amplification. Using immunoSEQ multiplex PCR, the repertoire was profiled, and TCRdb retains in-frame clones only, with some absent. Clonal size and the V and J genes are those of that table, whereas D and trimming came from the DNA. The sample records roughly 150,000 clones, 80% to 90% being singletons. Germline V lookup: CDR1 SGHKS, CDR2 YYEKEE (reference sequence). The junction had 1 base not matched to a gene; V was cut back by 0 bases and J by 7 bases. The CDR3 totals 13 residues. The receptor was isolated from a man between 60 and 70 years old with acute or convalescent COVID-19. V gene TRBV5-5 combines with J gene TRBJ2-4; 7 bases are a match to TRBD1. The sample comprised peripheral blood. In DNA form, the CDR3 reads TGTGCCAGCAGCTTGGAGGGGGCTAACATTCAGTACTTC. This translates into CASSLEGANIQYF.